The 23 T cell receptor beta chains reported below all come from one sample, sequenced in a study of T cell responses to AZD1222 COVID-19 vaccine. Sequencing used immunoSEQ multiplex PCR; TCRdb keeps in-frame clones, though not all of them. The data hold 95,000 to 150,000 clones, with roughly 91% observed a single time. The sequenced sample was peripheral blood, obtained on day 0 of AZD1222 vaccination. Every receptor here comes from an adult in good health.

This clone was counted a single time. The J gene is TRBJ1-4, the V gene TRBV7-9; D is unresolved. The germline gives CDR1 SEHNR, CDR2 FQNEAQ (reference sequence). The V end lost 6 bases, the J end lost 7 bases, and 21 bases lay between the germline ends. The CDR3 covers 16 residues. Here the CDR3 reads CASRPEVAPAGEKLFF. CDR3 DNA sequence: TGTGCCAGCAGGCCTGAAGTTGCACCGGCCGGTGAAAAACTGTTTTTT.

V usage is TRBV6-5 and J usage is TRBJ1-1; tentatively, D is TRBD1 (5 bases). V was pared by 6 bases and J by 5 bases, with 16 bases between. The CDR3 has 14 residues. In germline, CDR1 is MNHEY, CDR2 SVGAGI. The CDR3 DNA reads TGTGCCAGCAGACACCAGGGTCTCTATACTGAAGCTTTCTTT. Its translation is CASRHQGLYTEAFF.

The genes are TRBV20-1 and TRBJ1-1; D is uncertain. Between the trimmed V and J ends, which lost 3 bases and 1 base, there was a span of 6 bases. The CDR3 spans 12 residues. Germline CDR1 and CDR2: DFQATT and SNEGSKA (reference sequence). CDR3 in amino acids: CSASAPNTEAFF. In DNA, the CDR3 is TGCAGTGCTAGTGCTCCGAACACTGAAGCTTTCTTT.

This rearrangement joins TRBV29-1 to TRBJ2-5, with TRBD1 as a possible D gene (5 bases). Germline loops: CDR1 SQVTM, CDR2 ANQGSEA. Trimming removed 4 bases at V and 9 bases at J, with 18 bases between. This CDR3 comprises 13 residues. CDR3 amino acids: CSVVWQGSEAQYF. The CDR3, as DNA: TGCAGCGTTGTGTGGCAGGGCTCCGAGGCCCAGTACTTC.

V gene TRBV12-2 combines with J gene TRBJ2-6; TRBD2 is the table's D call, not checked against the DNA. TRBV12-2 is a pseudogene locus. CDR3 length: 15 residues. CDR3 sequence (DNA): TGTGCAAGTCGCCGCAGGGAGGCTGGGGCCAACGTCCTGACTTTC. Its protein is CASRRREAGANVLTF.

The chain employs TRBV18 and TRBJ1-2, with TRBD1 identical over 7 bases. The CDR3 length is 15 residues. Germline CDR1 and CDR2: KGHSH and LQKENI. The ends lost 4 bases at V and 6 bases at J; junction bases unmatched: 11. In DNA form, the CDR3 reads TGTGCCAGCTCACAAATTGACAGGGCAATTCATGGCTACACCTTC. This translates into CASSQIDRAIHGYTF.

The chain has TRBV27 and TRBJ2-7, with D possibly TRBD2 on 6 matching bases. The CDR3 totals 15 residues. V lost 5 bases, J lost 4 bases, and 18 bases lay in between. The germline gives CDR1 MNHEY, CDR2 SMNVEV (reference sequence). The CDR3 sequence: CASSADVGGRYEQYF. In nucleotides, the CDR3 is TGTGCCAGCAGTGCGGACGTCGGGGGAAGGTACGAGCAGTACTTC.

The table lists this clone with a count of one. The CDR3: CSVLDRDSYGYTF. The CDR3 bases are TGCAGCGTTCTCGACAGGGATTCTTATGGCTACACCTTC. The chain recombines TRBV29-1 with TRBJ1-2, with 7 bases matching TRBD1. Per the germline V gene, CDR1 is SQVTM and CDR2 is ANQGSEA. J was trimmed by 5 bases and V by 5 bases; bases with no gene match: 8. The CDR3 length is 13 residues.

The chain joins TRBV5-1 to TRBJ2-3, with 7 bases matching TRBD2. CDR1 is SGHRS, CDR2 YFSETQ, per germline. V lost 6 bases, J lost 4 bases, and 8 bases stayed unmatched. The CDR3 runs to 14 residues. The CDR3 DNA reads as TGCGCCAGCAAGGTCGCCCTAGCGGCAGATACGCAGTATTTT. Protein: CASKVALAADTQYF.

The chain is built from TRBV11-3 and TRBJ2-2; no clear D gene. Looked up from germline, CDR1 is SGHNT and CDR2 is YENEEA. The CDR3 runs 13 residues. The germline V and J ends were trimmed by 5 bases and 7 bases, with 11 bases remaining between them. The DNA of the CDR3 is TGTGCCAGCAGCGAACATGGCCTCGGGGAGCTGTTTTTT. It specifies CASSEHGLGELFF.

The chain joins TRBV7-9 to TRBJ2-7, with D uncertain. V shed 5 bases and J shed 2 bases, with 16 bases lying between them. CDR3 length equals 15 residues. Germline V CDR1 and CDR2: SEHNR, FQNEAQ (reference sequence). DNA for the CDR3: TGTGCCAGCAGCCCGGACGGCCAGCTCCCCTACGAGCAGTACTTC. It encodes CASSPDGQLPYEQYF.

This chain joins TRBV18 and TRBJ2-7, with D tentatively TRBD1 or TRBD2 (5 bases each). The germline V gene encodes CDR1 KGHSH and CDR2 LQKENI. The CDR3 sequence is 16 residues long. The V and J ends lost 2 bases and 3 bases respectively, with 17 bases between them. As DNA, the CDR3 is TGTGCCAGCTCACCAAGGGACCCCGAGTCCAACTACGAGCAGTACTTC. Translation: CASSPRDPESNYEQYF.

The rearrangement joins TRBV27 to TRBJ2-4; TRBD2 might be the D (5 bases). The CDR3 loop spans 15 amino acids. The germline V and J ends were trimmed by 8 bases and 1 base, with 15 bases remaining between them. Germline V CDR1 and CDR2: MNHEY, SMNVEV (reference sequence). The CDR3 DNA follows: TGTGCCAGCGCTAGGCTGGGGAGTGCCAAAAACATTCAGTACTTC. Amino acid sequence: CASARLGSAKNIQYF.

This clone was seen only a few times. This rearrangement joins TRBV5-1 to TRBJ2-7; D is perhaps TRBD1 (7 bases). The CDR3 length is 16 residues. Germline CDR1 SGHRS, CDR2 YFSETQ. The ends were cut back, 3 bases at V and 5 bases at J, with 21 bases in the middle. The chain's CDR3 is CASSSGERGGLDEQYF. The CDR3 nucleotides are TGCGCCAGCAGCTCGGGGGAGCGAGGGGGCTTGGACGAGCAGTACTTC.

This clone was counted a few times. The chain has TRBV3-1 (or the pseudogene TRBV3-2) and TRBJ1-2, with no clear D. CDR3 length equals 14 residues. V shed 2 bases and J shed 2 bases, with 9 bases lying between them. From germline, CDR1 is LGHDT and CDR2 YNNKEL (reference sequence). The DNA for the CDR3 is TGTGCCAGCAGCCAAATCGGGAGGAACTATGGCTACACCTTC. Translated, it gives CASSQIGRNYGYTF.

The chain uses TRBV7-8 and TRBJ2-3; the D gene is possibly TRBD1 (6 bases). Germline values: CDR1 SGHVS, CDR2 FQNEAQ. CDR3 length equals 16 residues. Trimming removed 5 bases from V and 5 bases from J, with 20 bases in between. The chain's CDR3 is CASSAWTAQVKDTQYF. The CDR3 DNA follows: TGTGCCAGCAGCGCGTGGACAGCACAAGTAAAAGATACGCAGTATTTT. The full variable domain, with the rest looked up from reference TRBV7-8 and TRBJ2-3, is GAGVSQSPRYKVAKRGQDVALRCDPISGHVSLFWYQQALGQGPEFLTYFQNEAQLDKSGLPSDRFFAERPEGSVSTLKIQRTQQEDSAVYLCASSAWTAQVKDTQYFGPGTRLTVL.

The chain joins TRBV9 to TRBJ2-7; 8 bases are a match to TRBD1. V lost 4 bases, J lost 1 base, and 10 bases stayed unmatched. The CDR3 length is 16 residues. Germline values: CDR1 SGDLS, CDR2 YYNGEE. CDR3 protein: CASSPRPGTGSYEQYF. The CDR3 DNA follows: TGTGCCAGCAGCCCCCGTCCCGGGACAGGATCCTACGAGCAGTACTTC.

The chain recombines TRBV6-1 with TRBJ1-2; D call uncertain. This CDR3 comprises 13 residues. Per the germline V gene, CDR1 is MNHNS and CDR2 is SASEGT. V was trimmed by 2 bases and J by 2 bases, leaving 6 bases between them. For the CDR3, the DNA is TGTGCCAGCAGTGAATATGACAACTATGGCTACACCTTC. As protein: CASSEYDNYGYTF.

This clone came up once. The chain employs TRBV10-3 and TRBJ2-2; D is possibly TRBD1 (6 bases). The CDR3 contains 15 residues. Trimming cost V 0 bases and J 5 bases, with 10 bases left between them. CDR1 and CDR2 (germline): ENHRY, SYGVKD. The CDR3 bases are TGTGCCATCAGTGAGTCCGGTCAGGGGACCGGGGAGCTGTTTTTT. This gives the protein CAISESGQGTGELFF.

This chain joins TRBV5-1 and TRBJ2-3; 8 bases fit TRBD1. V lost 2 bases, J lost 5 bases, and 4 bases stayed unmatched. Germline assignment: CDR1 SGHRS and CDR2 YFSETQ. The CDR3 runs 14 residues. CDR3 DNA: TGCGCCAGCAGCTTTTCAGGGGGCGGAGATACGCAGTATTTT. Protein: CASSFSGGGDTQYF.

This chain links TRBV4-2 with TRBJ1-2; D may be TRBD1 (5 bases). The CDR3 extends over 16 amino acids. CDR1 and CDR2 from the germline V gene are LGHNA and YNFKEQ. Deletions cut 0 bases from V and 4 bases from J, with 15 bases between. The CDR3 loop reads CASSQDLRGARYGYTF. The CDR3 DNA follows: TGTGCCAGCAGCCAAGATCTTCGGGGCGCTCGCTATGGCTACACCTTC.

This chain joins TRBV28 and TRBJ2-2; 7 nucleotides align to TRBD2. This CDR3 has 15 amino acids. Germline CDR1 is MDHEN and CDR2 is SYDVKM. V dropped 8 bases and J dropped 5; count of bases not matched to a gene: 11. The CDR3 loop reads CASLKTQGGTGELFF. DNA of the CDR3: TGTGCCAGCCTTAAAACCCAGGGAGGGACCGGGGAGCTGTTTTTT.

The chain combines TRBV23-1 with TRBJ2-5, with TRBD1 as a possible D gene (6 bases). TRBV23-1 has ORF status, its function being uncertain. The CDR3 consists of 14 residues. The ends were cut back, 7 bases at V and 3 bases at J, with 15 bases in the middle. In DNA, the CDR3 is TGCGCCAGCAAACCCTTTAAGGGGGAAGAGACCCAGTACTTC. It yields the protein CASKPFKGEETQYF.